The 2 T cell receptor beta chains presented below share a single source sample, sequenced in a study of cytomegalovirus exposure and HLA in healthy donors. PCR used 60 Vbeta primers and 13 Jbeta primers. Profiled with immunoSEQ multiplex PCR; TCRdb holds only in-frame clones, not every one. Altogether around 190,000 clones are present, around three quarters being singletons, with the ten largest covering approximately 4.4%. Sample: PBMCs. All receptors derive from a woman under 40 in good health and CMV-seropositive.

This sequence joins TRBV5-8 and TRBJ2-1; TRBD2 might be the D (7 bases). CDR3 size: 13 residues. Germline V gives CDR1 SGHTS, CDR2 YDEGEE. The germline V and J ends were trimmed by 2 bases and 9 bases, with 12 bases remaining between them. The CDR3 nucleotides read TGTGCCAGCAGCTTTAGGGGGGGCCGTGAGCAGTTCTTC. It yields the protein CASSFRGGREQFF.

V usage is TRBV27 and J usage is TRBJ1-4, with 8 bases matching TRBD1. After removal of 6 bases from V and 4 bases from J, the junction contained 7 bases not matched to a gene. Germline values: CDR1 MNHEY, CDR2 SMNVEV (reference sequence). The CDR3 contains 15 residues. CDR3: CASRPPGGLNEKLFF. The CDR3 DNA sequence: TGTGCCAGCAGACCACCAGGGGGCCTTAATGAAAAACTGTTTTTT.